This entry features one TCR beta chain sequence. The authors' processing: Reference gene primer amplification gave nucleated cell count estimates. Only in-frame clones appear in the TCRdb table, and some are missing; sequencing was by immunoSEQ multiplex PCR. That table furnishes V, J and clone size, whereas the DNA furnished D and trimming. The sample includes hundreds of thousands of clones, approximately 85% of them seen just once. Trimming removed 4 bases from V and 1 base from J; junction bases left unmatched: 5. This CDR3 is built from 16 residues. The germline V gene has CDR1 SGHNT and CDR2 YYREEE (reference sequence). The entry originates in a study of blood T cell repertoires in COVID-19. Study overall: Some COVID-19 samples were acute and others convalescent; all came from the United States, Italy and Spain. From T cells, B-cell-depleted T cells, or PBMCs came the material, which was cDNA or gDNA.

Sequenced material: peripheral blood. The origin of this receptor is a woman in her thirties with acute or convalescent COVID-19. V gene TRBV5-4 combines with J gene TRBJ2-5; 12 positions match TRBD2. The CDR3 sequence is CASSRGTSGFQETQYF. CDR3 DNA sequence: TGTGCCAGCAGCCGGGGGACTAGCGGGTTCCAAGAGACCCAGTACTTC.